One TCR beta chain is described in this entry. Its antigen is still unknown. Its ends do not fully match the called genes, so a read error is possible. CDR1 SQVTM and CDR2 ANQGSEA come from the germline V gene. The CDR3 contains 17 residues. This specimen belongs to a study of cytomegalovirus exposure and HLA in healthy donors. Study observations and caveats: When analyzed later, a missense DCLRE1C variant was found to be linked to TCR beta V- and J-gene trimming. CMV antigen specificity of a few CMV-associated chains was confirmed in vitro. Rare TCR sequences predominated, though certain public TCRs were found in many donors.

In the PCR, 60 Vbeta and 13 Jbeta primers were used. Original processing notes: An analysis that came later counted tens of millions of unique TCR beta chains, roughly 11 million shared. Using immunoSEQ multiplex PCR, the repertoire was profiled, and TCRdb retains in-frame clones only, with some absent. V and J calls and clone size are copied from that table; D and trimming were computed from the DNA. In the table there are about 160,000 clones, around four fifths of which are singletons. The sequence was obtained from a young man in good health and CMV-seronegative. The sequenced material came from PBMCs. The chain has TRBV29-1 and TRBJ1-5, with 11 bases that match TRBD1. In nucleotides, the CDR3 is TGCAGCATTGAGGACAGGGGGCCGGTGTTTGGCAATCAGCCCCAGCATTTT. Protein sequence: CSIEDRGPVFGNQPQHF.